This is a list of T cell receptor beta chains from one sample in a study of blood T cell repertoires in COVID-19. Profiling relied on immunoSEQ multiplex PCR, and the TCRdb table lists in-frame clones only, not all of them. In the table there are fewer than 200,000 clones, around 82% of which are singletons. The sequencing input was peripheral blood. These receptors were collected from a woman of 80 years or more with acute or convalescent COVID-19. Each CDR3 is given with its conserved first and last residue. Fields, in order: CDR3 protein, CDR3 DNA, clone size, V gene, CDR3 length, D gene, J gene. D genes are given only for firm matches. Clone size, where shown, is once, few, many, or a class for clones that have expanded.

cdr3_aa: CASSQLTGGGYEQYF
cdr3_nt: TGCGCCAGCAGCCAACTGACAGGGGGCGGCTACGAGCAGTACTTC
clone_size: NA
v_call: TRBV4-3
cdr3_length: 15
d_call: TRBD1
j_call: TRBJ2-7

cdr3_aa: CASSPRTGRSYEQYF
cdr3_nt: TGTGCCAGCTCACCACGTACAGGTCGCAGCTACGAGCAGTACTTC
clone_size: few
v_call: TRBV18
cdr3_length: 15
d_call: NA
j_call: TRBJ2-7

cdr3_aa: CASGGDRSIYEQYF
cdr3_nt: TGTGCCAGCGGAGGGGACAGATCAATCTACGAGCAGTACTTC
clone_size: NA
v_call: TRBV27
cdr3_length: 14
d_call: NA
j_call: TRBJ2-7

cdr3_aa: CASTKSQGGETQYF
cdr3_nt: TGTGCCAGCACTAAATCCCAGGGTGGGGAGACCCAGTACTTC
clone_size: NA
v_call: TRBV25-1
cdr3_length: 14
d_call: NA
j_call: TRBJ2-5

cdr3_aa: CASSLRRTGNNSPLHF
cdr3_nt: TGTGCCAGCAGCTTACGGAGGACGGGGAATAATTCACCCCTCCACTTT
clone_size: NA
v_call: TRBV7-2
cdr3_length: 16
d_call: NA
j_call: TRBJ1-6

cdr3_aa: CASSLRTGEQFF
cdr3_nt: TGTGCCAGCAGCCTAAGAACGGGTGAGCAGTTCTTC
clone_size: NA
v_call: TRBV28
cdr3_length: 12
d_call: NA
j_call: TRBJ2-1

cdr3_aa: CASSLGPGGAMSYNEQFF
cdr3_nt: TGCGCCAGCAGCTTGGGGCCCGGAGGGGCCATGTCCTACAATGAGCAGTTCTTC
clone_size: NA
v_call: TRBV5-1
cdr3_length: 18
d_call: NA
j_call: TRBJ2-1

cdr3_aa: CASSEAGQLFYNEQFF
cdr3_nt: TGCGCCAGCAGTGAGGCAGGACAGCTTTTCTACAATGAGCAGTTCTTC
clone_size: NA
v_call: TRBV10-2
cdr3_length: 16
d_call: NA
j_call: TRBJ2-1

cdr3_aa: CASSITGGSGELFF
cdr3_nt: TGTGCCAGCAGTATCACAGGGGGCTCCGGGGAGCTGTTTTTT
clone_size: few
v_call: TRBV6-5
cdr3_length: 14
d_call: TRBD1
j_call: TRBJ2-2

cdr3_aa: CASSYDRSSGNTIYF
cdr3_nt: TGTGCCAGCAGTTACGACAGGAGCTCTGGAAACACCATATATTTT
clone_size: NA
v_call: TRBV6-2/TRBV6-3
cdr3_length: 15
d_call: NA
j_call: TRBJ1-3

cdr3_aa: CASNRQGRDTEAFF
cdr3_nt: TGTGCCAGCAACCGACAGGGGCGAGACACTGAAGCTTTCTTT
clone_size: NA
v_call: TRBV7-2
cdr3_length: 14
d_call: TRBD1
j_call: TRBJ1-1

cdr3_aa: CATRGGAGAGELFF
cdr3_nt: TGTGCCACCAGGGGAGGGGCTGGGGCCGGGGAGCTGTTTTTT
clone_size: NA
v_call: TRBV28
cdr3_length: 14
d_call: NA
j_call: TRBJ2-2

cdr3_aa: CASLPPRLAGLTDTQYF
cdr3_nt: TGTGCCAGCCTTCCGCCCCGACTAGCGGGCCTCACAGATACGCAGTATTTT
clone_size: once
v_call: TRBV7-9
cdr3_length: 17
d_call: TRBD2
j_call: TRBJ2-3

cdr3_aa: CASSMGQVVGELFF
cdr3_nt: TGTGCCAGTAGTATGGGCCAAGTGGTGGGGGAGCTGTTTTTT
clone_size: NA
v_call: TRBV19
cdr3_length: 14
d_call: NA
j_call: TRBJ2-2

cdr3_aa: CASAHRGNSPLHF
cdr3_nt: TGTGCCAGTGCCCACAGGGGAAATTCACCCCTCCACTTT
clone_size: NA
v_call: TRBV19
cdr3_length: 13
d_call: TRBD1
j_call: TRBJ1-6

cdr3_aa: CASSTQGGETQYF
cdr3_nt: TGTGCCAGTAGTACTCAAGGGGGAGAGACCCAGTACTTC
clone_size: NA
v_call: TRBV19
cdr3_length: 13
d_call: NA
j_call: TRBJ2-5

cdr3_aa: CASSLNFYEQYF
cdr3_nt: TGCGCCAGCAGCCTAAATTTCTACGAGCAGTACTTC
clone_size: many
v_call: TRBV5-1
cdr3_length: 12
d_call: NA
j_call: TRBJ2-7

cdr3_aa: CASSDDRDIYNEQFF
cdr3_nt: TGCGCCAGCAGTGATGACCGGGACATTTACAATGAGCAGTTCTTC
clone_size: NA
v_call: TRBV10-2
cdr3_length: 15
d_call: NA
j_call: TRBJ2-1

cdr3_aa: CASSSQAGNTIYF
cdr3_nt: TGTGCCAGCAGTTCACAGGCTGGAAACACCATATATTTT
clone_size: NA
v_call: TRBV6-6
cdr3_length: 13
d_call: NA
j_call: TRBJ1-3

cdr3_aa: CASSQSSGGATDTQYF
cdr3_nt: TGTGCCAGCAGCCAATCTAGCGGGGGGGCTACAGATACGCAGTATTTT
clone_size: NA
v_call: TRBV7-3
cdr3_length: 16
d_call: TRBD2
j_call: TRBJ2-3

cdr3_aa: CASSNPGSGGSDTQYF
cdr3_nt: TGTGCCAGCAGCAACCCGGGTAGCGGGGGATCAGATACGCAGTATTTT
clone_size: NA
v_call: TRBV9
cdr3_length: 16
d_call: TRBD2
j_call: TRBJ2-3

cdr3_aa: CATSDATGGKETQYF
cdr3_nt: TGTGCCACCAGTGACGCTACAGGGGGCAAAGAGACCCAGTACTTC
clone_size: NA
v_call: TRBV24-1
cdr3_length: 15
d_call: TRBD1
j_call: TRBJ2-5

cdr3_aa: CSVEDISGRAPDTQYF
cdr3_nt: TGCAGCGTTGAAGATATTAGCGGGAGGGCCCCAGATACGCAGTATTTT
clone_size: NA
v_call: TRBV29-1
cdr3_length: 16
d_call: TRBD2
j_call: TRBJ2-3

cdr3_aa: CAWTSGNSNQPQHF
cdr3_nt: TGTGCCTGGACGTCAGGGAATAGCAATCAGCCCCAGCATTTT
clone_size: NA
v_call: TRBV30
cdr3_length: 14
d_call: NA
j_call: TRBJ1-5

cdr3_aa: CASSDNTGGNQPQHF
cdr3_nt: TGCGCCAGCAGTGATAACACAGGAGGCAATCAGCCCCAGCATTTT
clone_size: NA
v_call: TRBV10-2
cdr3_length: 15
d_call: NA
j_call: TRBJ1-5

cdr3_aa: CASRLSQGGYEQYF
cdr3_nt: TGTGCCAGTAGACTCTCTCAGGGCGGCTACGAGCAGTACTTC
clone_size: NA
v_call: TRBV19
cdr3_length: 14
d_call: NA
j_call: TRBJ2-7

cdr3_aa: CASSQSRTENSPLHF
cdr3_nt: TGTGCCAGCAGCCAATCAAGGACAGAGAATTCACCCCTCCACTTT
clone_size: NA
v_call: TRBV16
cdr3_length: 15
d_call: NA
j_call: TRBJ1-6

cdr3_aa: CASSETRTISQPQHF
cdr3_nt: TGTGCCAGCAGTGAAACCCGGACAATAAGTCAGCCCCAGCATTTT
clone_size: NA
v_call: TRBV2
cdr3_length: 15
d_call: NA
j_call: TRBJ1-5

cdr3_aa: CASSIQDSFNEKLFF
cdr3_nt: TGTGCCAGTAGTATCCAGGACAGCTTTAATGAAAAACTGTTTTTT
clone_size: NA
v_call: TRBV19
cdr3_length: 15
d_call: NA
j_call: TRBJ1-4

cdr3_aa: CASSFWGTGVPEAFF
cdr3_nt: TGTGCCAGCAGCTTCTGGGGGACAGGGGTCCCTGAAGCTTTCTTT
clone_size: NA
v_call: TRBV5-6
cdr3_length: 15
d_call: TRBD1
j_call: TRBJ1-1

cdr3_aa: CASSLTNSRTGLEQYF
cdr3_nt: TGTGCCAGCTCACTTACGAATTCACGGACAGGGCTCGAGCAGTACTTC
clone_size: NA
v_call: TRBV18
cdr3_length: 16
d_call: TRBD1
j_call: TRBJ2-7

cdr3_aa: CAWSVGATRKGGYTF
cdr3_nt: TGTGCCTGGAGTGTTGGGGCAACCCGAAAGGGAGGCTACACCTTC
clone_size: NA
v_call: TRBV30
cdr3_length: 15
d_call: NA
j_call: TRBJ1-2

cdr3_aa: CASSTRDTYGYTF
cdr3_nt: TGTGCCAGTAGTACCCGGGACACTTATGGCTACACCTTC
clone_size: few
v_call: TRBV19
cdr3_length: 13
d_call: NA
j_call: TRBJ1-2

cdr3_aa: CSVELSGGSYEQYF
cdr3_nt: TGCAGCGTTGAGCTTAGCGGAGGATCCTACGAGCAGTACTTC
clone_size: NA
v_call: TRBV29-1
cdr3_length: 14
d_call: NA
j_call: TRBJ2-7

cdr3_aa: CASSLDRARGGYTF
cdr3_nt: TGTGCCAGCAGTTTAGACAGGGCACGTGGAGGCTACACCTTC
clone_size: NA
v_call: TRBV6-5
cdr3_length: 14
d_call: TRBD1
j_call: TRBJ1-2

cdr3_aa: CASSPTGTRYEKLFF
cdr3_nt: TGTGCCAGCAGCCCCACCGGGACACGGTATGAAAAACTGTTTTTT
clone_size: NA
v_call: TRBV3-1/TRBV3-2
cdr3_length: 15
d_call: NA
j_call: TRBJ1-4

cdr3_aa: CASTSLSNQPQHF
cdr3_nt: TGTGCCAGCACTTCCCTTAGCAATCAGCCCCAGCATTTT
clone_size: once
v_call: TRBV6-5
cdr3_length: 13
d_call: NA
j_call: TRBJ1-5

cdr3_aa: CASSIEPGLAHEQFF
cdr3_nt: TGTGCCAGTAGTATAGAACCGGGACTAGCACATGAGCAGTTCTTC
clone_size: NA
v_call: TRBV19
cdr3_length: 15
d_call: TRBD2
j_call: TRBJ2-1

cdr3_aa: CATSSRAGGFSYNEQFF
cdr3_nt: TGTGCCACCAGCAGTCGAGCGGGAGGCTTCTCCTACAATGAGCAGTTCTTC
clone_size: NA
v_call: TRBV15
cdr3_length: 17
d_call: TRBD2
j_call: TRBJ2-1

cdr3_aa: CASSYSGQGNEKLFF
cdr3_nt: TGTGCCAGCAGTTACTCAGGACAGGGTAATGAAAAACTGTTTTTT
clone_size: NA
v_call: TRBV6-5
cdr3_length: 15
d_call: TRBD1
j_call: TRBJ1-4

cdr3_aa: CASSRATSGSFYEQYF
cdr3_nt: TGTGCCAGCAGCCGGGCCACTAGCGGGAGTTTCTACGAGCAGTACTTC
clone_size: NA
v_call: TRBV7-8
cdr3_length: 16
d_call: TRBD2
j_call: TRBJ2-7

cdr3_aa: CASSFRAGVQTDTQYF
cdr3_nt: TGTGCCAGCAGCTTCAGAGCAGGGGTTCAGACAGATACGCAGTATTTT
clone_size: few
v_call: TRBV9
cdr3_length: 16
d_call: NA
j_call: TRBJ2-3

cdr3_aa: CASSSTSSYEQYF
cdr3_nt: TGTGCCAGCAGTAGTACAAGCTCCTACGAGCAGTACTTC
clone_size: medium-sized
v_call: TRBV6-5
cdr3_length: 13
d_call: NA
j_call: TRBJ2-7

cdr3_aa: CASSPGTGISPLHF
cdr3_nt: TGTGCCAGCAGCCCCGGGACAGGGATTTCACCCCTCCACTTT
clone_size: NA
v_call: TRBV2
cdr3_length: 14
d_call: TRBD1
j_call: TRBJ1-6

cdr3_aa: CASSQGFGNEKLFF
cdr3_nt: TGTGCCAGCAGCCAGGGGTTCGGTAATGAAAAACTGTTTTTT
clone_size: NA
v_call: TRBV6-5
cdr3_length: 14
d_call: NA
j_call: TRBJ1-4

cdr3_aa: CASSSGRASGNYNEQFF
cdr3_nt: TGTGCCAGCAGCTCGGGCAGGGCTAGCGGCAACTACAATGAGCAGTTCTTC
clone_size: NA
v_call: TRBV27
cdr3_length: 17
d_call: TRBD2
j_call: TRBJ2-1

cdr3_aa: CSVETPDYYEQYF
cdr3_nt: TGCAGCGTTGAAACCCCAGATTACTACGAGCAGTACTTC
clone_size: NA
v_call: TRBV29-1
cdr3_length: 13
d_call: NA
j_call: TRBJ2-7

cdr3_aa: CSAGSGNNEQYF
cdr3_nt: TGCAGCGCGGGGTCGGGGAACAACGAGCAGTACTTC
clone_size: few
v_call: TRBV29-1
cdr3_length: 12
d_call: NA
j_call: TRBJ2-7

cdr3_aa: CASSLAAVEAFF
cdr3_nt: TGTGCCAGCAGTTTAGCGGCAGTTGAAGCTTTCTTT
clone_size: NA
v_call: TRBV12-3/TRBV12-4
cdr3_length: 12
d_call: NA
j_call: TRBJ1-1

cdr3_aa: CATSRGGLGGSYEQYF
cdr3_nt: TGTGCCACCAGCAGAGGTGGGTTGGGGGGGTCCTACGAGCAGTACTTC
clone_size: NA
v_call: TRBV15
cdr3_length: 16
d_call: TRBD2
j_call: TRBJ2-7

cdr3_aa: CASRREGITEKLFF
cdr3_nt: TGTGCCAGCCGCCGGGAGGGGATTACTGAAAAACTGTTTTTT
clone_size: NA
v_call: TRBV2
cdr3_length: 14
d_call: NA
j_call: TRBJ1-4

cdr3_aa: CASSSRRRETQYF
cdr3_nt: TGTGCCAGCAGCTCGAGGCGACGGGAGACCCAGTACTTC
clone_size: NA
v_call: TRBV7-8
cdr3_length: 13
d_call: NA
j_call: TRBJ2-5

cdr3_aa: CASSSSQGGNQPQHF
cdr3_nt: TGTGCCAGCAGTTCCTCACAGGGAGGCAATCAGCCCCAGCATTTT
clone_size: NA
v_call: TRBV6-5
cdr3_length: 15
d_call: NA
j_call: TRBJ1-5